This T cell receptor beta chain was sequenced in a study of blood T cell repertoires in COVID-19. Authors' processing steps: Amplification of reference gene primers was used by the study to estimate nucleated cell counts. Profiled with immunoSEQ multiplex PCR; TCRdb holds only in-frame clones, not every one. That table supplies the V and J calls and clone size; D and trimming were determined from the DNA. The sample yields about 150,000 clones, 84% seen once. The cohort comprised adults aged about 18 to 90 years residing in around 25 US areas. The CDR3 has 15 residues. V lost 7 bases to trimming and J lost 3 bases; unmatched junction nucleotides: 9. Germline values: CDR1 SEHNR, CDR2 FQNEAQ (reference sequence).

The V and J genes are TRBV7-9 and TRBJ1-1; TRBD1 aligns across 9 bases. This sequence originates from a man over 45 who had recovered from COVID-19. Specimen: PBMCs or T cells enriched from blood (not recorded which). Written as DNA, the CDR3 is TGTGCCAGCAACCTCTACCGGGACAGGGACACTGAAGCTTTCTTT. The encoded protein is CASNLYRDRDTEAFF.